The 31 T cell receptor beta chains below were found in one sample sequenced in a study of T cells after yellow fever vaccination. TCRdb ran MiXCR on the 5' RACE reads and lists one entry per CDR3 protein. The table lists around 610,000 distinct CDR3 sequences, around an eighth of them singletons. Here the sequenced sample was PBMCs, taken on the day of the yellow fever booster vaccination. Receptor source: a man in his thirties or forties who received the YFV17D yellow fever vaccine.

V usage is TRBV6-2 or TRBV6-3 and J usage is TRBJ2-3, with D unclear. The V end was cut by 2 bases, the J end by 4 bases, with 10 bases between. The germline V gene has CDR1 MNHEY and CDR2 SVGEGT. The CDR3 has 14 residues. For the CDR3, the DNA is TGTGCCAGCAGTTACCCAGACGAGGCAGATACGCAGTATTTT. Protein: CASSYPDEADTQYF.

This clonotype was seen a handful of times. The chain uses TRBV7-2 and TRBJ2-4; TRBD2 aligns across 10 bases. Trimming took 5 bases from V and 2 from J; bases not matched to a gene: 6. This CDR3 spans 16 amino acids. Germline V lookup: CDR1 SGHTA, CDR2 FQGNSA. This CDR3 is CASSPTTSGTKNIQYF. In DNA form, the CDR3 reads TGTGCCAGCAGCCCTACCACTAGCGGGACCAAAAACATTCAGTACTTC.

J is TRBJ2-2 and V is TRBV7-9; D could derive from TRBD1 or TRBD2 (6 bases each). The CDR3 length is 16 residues. Germline CDR1 reads SEHNR; CDR2 reads FQNEAQ (reference sequence). Between the trimmed V and J ends, which lost 0 bases and 4 bases, there was a span of 12 bases. The CDR3 sequence: CASSLAGGRITGELFF. The CDR3 DNA reads as TGTGCCAGCAGCTTAGCTGGGGGGCGTATCACCGGGGAGCTGTTTTTT.

This clonotype was seen only a few times. The chain combines TRBV18 with TRBJ1-1; 10 bases are a match to TRBD1. Looked up from germline, CDR1 is KGHSH and CDR2 is LQKENI. The CDR3 has 15 residues. J was trimmed by 1 base and V by 4 bases; bases with no gene match: 3. CDR3 amino acids: CASSRDRGANTEAFF. CDR3 coding DNA: TGTGCCAGCTCACGGGACAGGGGTGCGAACACTGAAGCTTTCTTT.

This clonotype was observed at least ten times. The junction departs from germline at one end; a sequencing error may be responsible. V gene TRBV28 combines with J gene TRBJ2-2; 8 bases match TRBD1. Germline values: CDR1 MDHEN, CDR2 SYDVKM. The CDR3 length is 15 residues. The CDR3 DNA sequence: TGCGCCAGCAGCTTGGGGACAGGGAACACCGGGGAGCTGTTTTTT. This translates into CASSLGTGNTGELFF.

Only a few counts were recorded for this clonotype. This sequence joins TRBV20-1 and TRBJ2-6, with 8 bases matching TRBD2. Germline trimming cut 6 bases from V and 0 bases from J; bases unmatched to any gene: 16. Germline CDR1 is DFQATT and CDR2 is SNEGSKA (reference sequence). The CDR3 is 19 amino acids. The CDR3 nucleotides are TGCAGTGCAAGACCTCAGCAGCCCAGCGGGAGCTCTGGGGCCAACGTCCTGACTTTC. This codes for CSARPQQPSGSSGANVLTF.

This clonotype has more than one count but fewer than ten. This chain connects TRBV6-1 to TRBJ2-7; 7 bases line up with TRBD2. This CDR3 has 15 amino acids. Germline-derived CDR1 and CDR2 are MNHNS and SASEGT. V lost 6 bases to trimming and J lost 7 bases; unmatched junction nucleotides: 15. This CDR3 reads CASRPLAGEGREQYF. The CDR3 bases are TGTGCCAGCAGACCTCTAGCCGGGGAGGGGCGGGAGCAGTACTTC.

This chain joins TRBV4-1 and TRBJ1-1; D call uncertain. Trimming took off 4 bases at V and 6 bases at J, with 15 bases between the two ends. The CDR3 contains 14 residues. Per germline, CDR1 MGHRA and CDR2 YSYEKL. As DNA, the CDR3 is TGCGCCAGCAGCCGCAGCCTATCCATCGCTGAAGCTTTCTTT. Translation gives CASSRSLSIAEAFF.

The J gene is TRBJ2-1, the V gene TRBV7-9; 14 nucleotides agree with TRBD2. The CDR3 has 16 amino acids. Germline V lookup: CDR1 SEHNR, CDR2 FQNEAQ (reference sequence). V shed 4 bases and J 8 bases; nucleotides not matched to a gene: 7. CDR3 region: CASSYPGLAGVDEQFF. The CDR3 region has the DNA TGTGCCAGCAGCTACCCGGGACTAGCGGGAGTGGATGAGCAGTTCTTC.

In this sample, this clonotype turned up many times. The V call is TRBV7-6, the J call TRBJ2-7, with D perhaps assigned TRBD1 or TRBD2 (5 bases each). From germline, CDR1 is SGHVS and CDR2 FNYEAQ. The length of the CDR3 is 14 residues. V lost 5 bases to trimming and J lost 4 bases, with 15 bases between them. CDR3 sequence reads: CASSRLGRSYEQYF. As DNA, the CDR3 is TGTGCCAGCAGCCGACTGGGACGTTCATACGAGCAGTACTTC.

This clonotype was counted at least ten times. The genes are TRBV6-5 and TRBJ2-3; no reliable D call. V gave up 2 bases and J gave up 6 bases, with 3 bases separating them. This CDR3 region has 11 residues. Germline CDR1 is MNHEY and CDR2 is SVGAGI. The CDR3 sequence is CASSYLDTQYF. CDR3 in DNA: TGTGCCAGCAGTTACCTGGATACGCAGTATTTT.

The chain links TRBV7-8 to TRBJ2-3; 7 positions agree with TRBD2. The CDR3 has 12 amino acids. Per the germline V gene, CDR1 is SGHVS and CDR2 is FQNEAQ. The V and J ends lost 4 bases and 10 bases, in that order; junction bases with no gene match: 5. In DNA form, the CDR3 reads TGTGCCAGCAGCTCGGCGGGAGCCGCGCAGTATTTT. This gives the protein CASSSAGAAQYF. Full variable domain (remainder filled in from reference TRBV7-8 and TRBJ2-3): GAGVSQSPRYKVAKRGQDVALRCDPISGHVSLFWYQQALGQGPEFLTYFQNEAQLDKSGLPSDRFFAERPEGSVSTLKIQRTQQEDSAVYLCASSSAGAAQYFGPGTRLTVL.

The chain uses TRBV6-5 and TRBJ2-2; D uncertain. Trimming cost V 10 bases and J 5 bases, with 5 bases left between them. The CDR3 runs to 10 residues. Germline-derived CDR1 and CDR2 are MNHEY and SVGAGI. The CDR3 loop is CATPTGELFF. CDR3 DNA sequence: TGTGCCACCCCTACCGGGGAGCTGTTTTTT.

The V gene is TRBV6-5, the J gene TRBJ1-6; the D is unclear. V lost 5 bases to trimming and J lost 7 bases, with 15 bases between them. The CDR3 length is 15 residues. Germline V gene data show CDR1 as MNHEY and CDR2 as SVGAGI. CDR3 sequence: CASSLHNSPNSPLHF. The CDR3 DNA reads TGTGCCAGCAGTCTACATAACAGCCCGAATTCACCCCTCCACTTT.

This clonotype has just a few counts. The chain couples TRBV30 to TRBJ2-1, with D hard to call. CDR1 and CDR2 (germline): GTSNPN, SVGIG (reference sequence). Trimming cost V 0 bases and J 10 bases, with 4 bases left between them. CDR3 length: 10 amino acids. The CDR3: CAWSVREQFF. The CDR3 nucleotides read TGTGCCTGGAGTGTACGGGAGCAGTTCTTC.

Notes on this clonotype: At one boundary the junction diverges from the germline segment, which might be a read error. The V and J genes are TRBV5-1 and TRBJ2-2; 8 bases agree with TRBD2. This CDR3 has 15 residues. Germline CDR1 and CDR2: SGHRS and YFSETQ. The DNA of the CDR3 is TGCGCCAGCAGCTTCTCAGCGGGAGAAACCGGGGATCTGTTTTTT. This codes for CASSFSAGETGDLFF.

This clonotype was found a few times. The chain employs TRBV20-1 and TRBJ2-7; 12 bases match TRBD2. Looked up from germline, CDR1 is DFQATT and CDR2 is SNEGSKA (reference sequence). CDR3 length equals 19 residues. V was pared by 1 base and J by 6 bases, with 19 bases of the junction left unmatched. The CDR3 DNA sequence: TGCAGTGCTAGAGCACCGGGACTAGCGGGTTCCCCCCGAATTGTCGAGCAGTACTTC. Protein sequence: CSARAPGLAGSPRIVEQYF.

The table lists this clonotype with a few counts. The J gene is TRBJ2-7, the V gene TRBV6-2 or TRBV6-3; D is uncertain. The germline V gene has CDR1 MNHEY and CDR2 SVGEGT. The CDR3 extends over 13 amino acids. V was trimmed by 5 bases and J by 1 base, leaving 9 bases between them. The CDR3 region has the DNA TGTGCCAGCAGTCACTGGAAATCCTACGAGCAGTACTTC. Residues: CASSHWKSYEQYF.

This clonotype occurred a few times. The V gene is TRBV5-1, the J gene TRBJ1-1; D gene unclear. Trimming removed 4 bases at V and 6 bases at J, with 10 bases between. Germline assignment: CDR1 SGHRS and CDR2 YFSETQ. This CDR3 is built from 12 residues. The chain's CDR3 is CASSPGGAEAFF. The CDR3 DNA is TGCGCCAGCAGCCCCGGTGGCGCTGAAGCTTTCTTT.

This chain links TRBV20-1 with TRBJ2-1; 7 bases match TRBD2. Germline trimming cut 4 bases from V and 3 bases from J; bases unmatched to any gene: 6. The CDR3 runs 14 residues. Germline CDR1 and CDR2: DFQATT and SNEGSKA (reference sequence). CDR3 nucleotides: TGCAGTGCTACCCCTCGGGACTACTACAATGAGCAGTTCTTC. This gives the protein CSATPRDYYNEQFF.

This clonotype has more than one count but fewer than ten. The V and J genes are TRBV12-3 or TRBV12-4 and TRBJ2-1; D gene ambiguous. V lost 0 bases, J lost 7 bases, and 13 bases lay in between. This CDR3 is 15 amino acids long. The CDR3 DNA sequence: TGTGCCAGCAGTTTAGCTCGGCTACCTCCAAATGAGCAGTTCTTC. This codes for CASSLARLPPNEQFF.

The J gene is TRBJ2-1, the V gene TRBV20-1; possible D gene TRBD1, 6 bases. Trimming removed 1 base at V and 6 bases at J, with 16 bases between. Germline loops: CDR1 DFQATT, CDR2 SNEGSKA (reference sequence). The CDR3 sequence is 15 residues long. CDR3 DNA sequence: TGCAGTGCTAGAGTTTCAGGGGCCGCCGGCAATGAGCAGTTCTTC. Residues: CSARVSGAAGNEQFF.

Only a few counts were recorded for this clonotype. The chain joins TRBV11-2 to TRBJ2-7, with a tentative D call TRBD1 (5 bases). The germline gives CDR1 SGHAT, CDR2 FQNNGV. This CDR3 comprises 16 residues. V was trimmed by 7 bases and J by 6 bases, leaving 25 bases between them. The CDR3 region is CASTETVAGSNPEQYF. The CDR3, as DNA: TGTGCCAGCACCGAGACAGTTGCTGGGTCCAACCCCGAGCAGTACTTC.

This clonotype was counted a few times. The chain employs TRBV7-2 and TRBJ2-7; 8 bases fit TRBD1. With 1 base clipped from V and 3 bases from J, the junction kept 5 bases outside the gene matches. The CDR3 is 15 residues long. The germline V gene encodes CDR1 SGHTA and CDR2 FQGNSA. CDR3 nucleotide sequence: TGTGCCAGCAGCTTAGGCCGGACAGGGATCTACGAGCAGTACTTC. It encodes CASSLGRTGIYEQYF.

This clonotype was found a few times. The V gene is TRBV5-1, the J gene TRBJ2-7; TRBD1 matches 11 bases. Germline V gene data show CDR1 as SGHRS and CDR2 as YFSETQ. The CDR3 sequence is 15 residues long. V was pared by 3 bases and J by 4 bases, with 6 bases of the junction left unmatched. The DNA for the CDR3 is TGCGCCAGCAGCTCGGATGGACAGGGGGCTTACGAGCAGTACTTC. Translation: CASSSDGQGAYEQYF.

The chain uses TRBV7-9 and TRBJ1-6; a weak D match, TRBD1 (6 bases). Germline lookup yields CDR1 SEHNR and CDR2 FQNEAQ (reference sequence). CDR3 length equals 14 residues. The V gene lost 5 bases and the J gene lost 7 bases, with 12 bases spanning the gap. CDR3 nucleotides: TGTGCCAGCAGCCCGGGGGGCTGGAATTCACCCCTCCACTTT. Translation gives CASSPGGWNSPLHF.

This clonotype turned up a few times. This chain uses TRBV19 with TRBJ2-3; a weak D match, TRBD1 (6 bases). Germline V gives CDR1 LNHDA, CDR2 SQIVND (reference sequence). CDR3 length equals 16 residues. Trimming stripped 5 bases from V and 2 bases from J, with 17 bases between. The CDR3 loop reads CASSARDTAPTDTQYF. CDR3 nucleotides: TGTGCCAGTAGTGCCCGGGACACTGCGCCCACAGATACGCAGTATTTT.

This clonotype occurred a few times. The chain employs TRBV7-6 and TRBJ2-1, with D perhaps matching TRBD2 (5 bases). V was trimmed by 3 bases and J by 12 bases, leaving 12 bases between them. The germline V gene encodes CDR1 SGHVS and CDR2 FNYEAQ. CDR3 length: 12 residues. The CDR3 nucleotides are TGTGCCAGCAGCTTGACGGGGATAGGGCAGTTCTTC. This gives the protein CASSLTGIGQFF. The whole variable domain, remainder taken from reference TRBV7-6 and TRBJ2-1, is GAGVSQSPRYKVTKRGQDVALRCDPISGHVSLYWYRQALGQGPEFLTYFNYEAQQDKSGLPNDRFSAERPEGSISTLTIQRTEQRDSAMYRCASSLTGIGQFFGPGTRLTVL.

This clonotype was observed a handful of times. This chain connects TRBV10-3 to TRBJ2-7, with D perhaps matching TRBD2 (5 bases). The CDR3 consists of 12 residues. Trimming shortened V by 5 bases and J by 6 bases, and 11 bases separated the two germline ends. CDR1 and CDR2 from the germline V gene are ENHRY and SYGVKD. The CDR3 loop is CAISPLASEQYF. For the CDR3, the DNA is TGTGCCATCAGTCCTCTAGCTAGCGAGCAGTACTTC.

This clonotype was seen a few times. The V gene is TRBV5-5, the J gene TRBJ1-6; D gene unclear. V was trimmed by 0 bases and J by 12 bases, leaving 13 bases between them. CDR1 SGHKS and CDR2 YYEKEE come from the germline V gene (reference sequence). This CDR3 has 14 residues. The CDR3 loop is CASSLEYGILPLHF. CDR3 DNA sequence: TGTGCCAGCAGCTTGGAATATGGTATCTTACCCCTCCACTTT.

The chain is built from TRBV19 and TRBJ2-3, with 9 positions matching TRBD2. The J segment lost 5 bases and the V segment lost 10 bases, leaving 7 bases of the junction unmatched. Germline values: CDR1 LNHDA, CDR2 SQIVND (reference sequence). This CDR3 is built from 13 residues. This chain's CDR3 is CATAAGGGDTQYF. The CDR3 region has the DNA TGTGCCACCGCAGCGGGAGGAGGAGATACGCAGTATTTT.